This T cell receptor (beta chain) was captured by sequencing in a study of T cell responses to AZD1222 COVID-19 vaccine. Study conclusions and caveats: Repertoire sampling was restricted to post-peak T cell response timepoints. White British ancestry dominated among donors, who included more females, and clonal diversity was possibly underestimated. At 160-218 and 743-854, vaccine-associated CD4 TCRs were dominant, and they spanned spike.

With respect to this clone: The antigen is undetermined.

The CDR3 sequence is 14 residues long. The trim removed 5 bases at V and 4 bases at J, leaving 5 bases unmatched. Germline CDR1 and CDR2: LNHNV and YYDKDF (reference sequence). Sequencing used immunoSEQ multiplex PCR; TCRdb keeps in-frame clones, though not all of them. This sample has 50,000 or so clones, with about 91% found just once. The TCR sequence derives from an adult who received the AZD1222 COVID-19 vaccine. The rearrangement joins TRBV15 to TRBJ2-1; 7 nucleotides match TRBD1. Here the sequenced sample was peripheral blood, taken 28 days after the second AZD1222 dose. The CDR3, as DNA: TGTGCCACCAGCGGCGAGACAGGGTACAATGAGCAGTTCTTC. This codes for CATSGETGYNEQFF.